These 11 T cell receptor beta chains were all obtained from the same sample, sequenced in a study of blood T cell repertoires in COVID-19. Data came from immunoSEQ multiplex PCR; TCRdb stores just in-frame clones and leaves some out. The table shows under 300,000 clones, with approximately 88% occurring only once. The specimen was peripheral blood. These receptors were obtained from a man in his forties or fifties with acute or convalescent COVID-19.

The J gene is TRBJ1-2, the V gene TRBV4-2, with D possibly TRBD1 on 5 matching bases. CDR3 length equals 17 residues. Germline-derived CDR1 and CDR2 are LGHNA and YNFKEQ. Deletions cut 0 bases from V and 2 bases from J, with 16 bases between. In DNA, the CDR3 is TGTGCCAGCAGCCAAGACGAAGCCACAGGTAGAAACTATGGCTACACCTTC. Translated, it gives CASSQDEATGRNYGYTF.

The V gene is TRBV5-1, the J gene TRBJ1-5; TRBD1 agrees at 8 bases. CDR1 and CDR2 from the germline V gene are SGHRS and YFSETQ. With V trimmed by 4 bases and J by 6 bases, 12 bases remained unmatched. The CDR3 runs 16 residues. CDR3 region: CASSPTGAGWGQPQHF. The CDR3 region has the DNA TGCGCCAGCAGCCCGACAGGGGCGGGGTGGGGTCAGCCCCAGCATTTT.

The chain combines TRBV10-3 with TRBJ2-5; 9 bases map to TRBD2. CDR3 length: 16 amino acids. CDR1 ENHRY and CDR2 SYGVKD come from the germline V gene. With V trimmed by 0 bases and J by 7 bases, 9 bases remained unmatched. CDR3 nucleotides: TGTGCCATCAGTGAGTCTGGCAGCGGGGGGTTGCGGACCCAGTACTTC. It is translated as CAISESGSGGLRTQYF.

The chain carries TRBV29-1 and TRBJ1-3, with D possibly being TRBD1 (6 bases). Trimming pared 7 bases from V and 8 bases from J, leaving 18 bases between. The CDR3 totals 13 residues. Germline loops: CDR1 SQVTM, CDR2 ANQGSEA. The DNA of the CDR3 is TGCAGCGCCGTCCCGGGGGCGGGGGACACCATATATTTT. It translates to CSAVPGAGDTIYF.

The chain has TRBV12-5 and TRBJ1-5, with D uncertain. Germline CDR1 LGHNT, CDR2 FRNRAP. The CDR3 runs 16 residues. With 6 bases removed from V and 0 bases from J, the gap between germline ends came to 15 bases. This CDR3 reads CASGLAQASSNQPQHF. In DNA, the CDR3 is TGTGCTAGTGGCCTCGCCCAGGCAAGTAGCAATCAGCCCCAGCATTTT.

The CDR3 coding sequence is TGTGCCAGCAGGAAAACAGGGGGGAACACTGAAGCTTTCTTT. This codes for CASRKTGGNTEAFF. The chain employs TRBV7-9 and TRBJ1-1, with 8 positions matching TRBD1. V lost 6 bases, J lost 1 base, and 4 bases stayed unmatched. From germline, CDR1 is SEHNR and CDR2 FQNEAQ (reference sequence). The CDR3 sequence is 14 residues long.

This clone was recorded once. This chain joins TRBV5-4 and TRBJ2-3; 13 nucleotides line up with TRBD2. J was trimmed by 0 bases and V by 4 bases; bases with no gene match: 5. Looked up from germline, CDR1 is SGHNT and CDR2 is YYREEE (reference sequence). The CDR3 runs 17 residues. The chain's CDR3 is CASSRTTSGGSTDTQYF. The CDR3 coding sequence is TGTGCCAGCAGCCGGACGACTAGCGGGGGGAGCACAGATACGCAGTATTTT.

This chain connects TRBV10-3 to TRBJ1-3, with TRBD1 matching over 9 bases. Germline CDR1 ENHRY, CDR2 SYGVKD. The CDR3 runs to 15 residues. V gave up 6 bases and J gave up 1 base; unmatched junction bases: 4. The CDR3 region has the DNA TGTGCCATCAGAAAGGACAGGGGATCTGGAAACACCATATATTTT. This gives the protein CAIRKDRGSGNTIYF.

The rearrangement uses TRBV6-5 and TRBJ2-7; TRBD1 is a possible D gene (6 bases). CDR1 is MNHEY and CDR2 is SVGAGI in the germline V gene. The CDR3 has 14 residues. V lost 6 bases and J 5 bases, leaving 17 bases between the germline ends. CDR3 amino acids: CASRPYRVSHEQYF. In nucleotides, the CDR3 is TGTGCCAGCAGGCCTTACAGGGTTTCCCACGAGCAGTACTTC.

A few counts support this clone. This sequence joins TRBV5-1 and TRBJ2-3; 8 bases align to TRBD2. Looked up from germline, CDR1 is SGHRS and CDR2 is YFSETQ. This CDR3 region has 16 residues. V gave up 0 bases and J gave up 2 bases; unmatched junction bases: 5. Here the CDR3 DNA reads TGCGCCAGCAGCTTGGTGGGTAGCGGGGTCACAGATACGCAGTATTTT. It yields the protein CASSLVGSGVTDTQYF.

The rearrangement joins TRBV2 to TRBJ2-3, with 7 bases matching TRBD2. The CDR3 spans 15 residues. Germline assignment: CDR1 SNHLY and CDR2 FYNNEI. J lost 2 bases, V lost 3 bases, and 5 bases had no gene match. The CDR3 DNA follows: TGTGCCAGCAGTGATCCAGGGAGGGTCACAGATACGCAGTATTTT. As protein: CASSDPGRVTDTQYF. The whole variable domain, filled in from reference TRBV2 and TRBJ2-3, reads EPEVTQTPSHQVTQMGQEVILRCVPISNHLYFYWYRQILGQKVEFLVSFYNNEISEKSEIFDDQFSVERPDGSNFTLKIRSTKLEDSAMYFCASSDPGRVTDTQYFGPGTRLTVL.